This T cell receptor beta chain was identified in a study of blood T cells in healthy people across ages. Then a second PCR, running about 6 to 11 cycles, was carried out with a sample-barcoded 5' primer and a J-beta primer mix. From each sample, at least 2.5 million paired-end reads containing CDR3 were obtained. A single record per CDR3 protein comes from TCRdb applying MiXCR to the 5' RACE reads. The sample records about 510,000 distinct CDR3 sequences, about 29% being singletons. With 4 bases clipped from V and 12 bases from J, the junction kept 14 bases outside the gene matches. CDR3 length equals 15 residues. Germline lookup yields CDR1 MNHEY and CDR2 SVGAGI. These data were likewise used in another study, on T cells of mothers and their children. According to that study: Barcodes for each sample and 2-4 random nucleotides were added by the M1S primer used in the second PCR.

The source material was blood. The chain uses TRBV6-5 and TRBJ1-2, with 10 bases lining up with TRBD1. The origin of this receptor is a boy between 2 and 10 years old in good health. The CDR3 spells CASSFKRGTGEKNTF. Written as DNA, the CDR3 is TGTGCCAGCAGTTTCAAAAGGGGGACAGGGGAGAAGAACACCTTC.